This is a list of T cell receptor beta chains from one sample in a study of blood T cell repertoires in COVID-19. The protocol was immunoSEQ multiplex PCR, while the TCRdb copy is restricted to in-frame clones and leaves out a portion. The table has fewer than 110,000 clones, approximately 89% seen once. The specimen sequenced was peripheral blood. Receptor source: a man aged 50 to 59 with active or convalescent COVID-19. The CDR3 runs from the conserved cysteine through the conserved F or W. Each record gives: CDR3 protein, CDR3 DNA, J gene, V gene, clone size, D gene. A D gene is named only where the DNA matches it firmly. Clone size, where shown, is once, few, many, or a class for clones that have expanded.

cdr3_aa: CASSLRGRNTEAFF; cdr3_nt: TGTGCCAGCAGCTTAAGGGGGCGCAACACTGAAGCTTTCTTT; j_call: TRBJ1-1; v_call: TRBV7-6; clone_size: .; d_call: TRBD1
cdr3_aa: CASSPEGVRTFTF; cdr3_nt: TGTGCCAGCAGCCCAGAGGGGGTTCGGACTTTCACCTTC; j_call: TRBJ1-2; v_call: TRBV9; clone_size: .; d_call: .
cdr3_aa: CASSAIAPSSYEQYF; cdr3_nt: TGCGCCAGCAGTGCGATAGCGCCTAGCTCCTACGAGCAGTACTTC; j_call: TRBJ2-7; v_call: TRBV10-1; clone_size: few; d_call: .
cdr3_aa: CASSLGQANQPQHF; cdr3_nt: TGCGCCAGCAGCTTGGGACAGGCCAATCAGCCCCAGCATTTT; j_call: TRBJ1-5; v_call: TRBV5-1; clone_size: .; d_call: .
cdr3_aa: CASSQIAGVSNEQFF; cdr3_nt: TGCGCCAGCAGCCAAATAGCGGGAGTGTCCAATGAGCAGTTCTTC; j_call: TRBJ2-1; v_call: TRBV4-1; clone_size: .; d_call: TRBD2
cdr3_aa: CASSQLDSGVRYF; cdr3_nt: TGTGCCAGCAGCCAACTTGACTCCGGTGTTCGGTACTTC; j_call: TRBJ2-7; v_call: TRBV3-1/TRBV3-2; clone_size: once; d_call: .
cdr3_aa: CSVDSNGGRALGETQYF; cdr3_nt: TGCAGCGTTGACTCTAATGGCGGGAGGGCCTTGGGGGAGACCCAGTACTTC; j_call: TRBJ2-5; v_call: TRBV29-1; clone_size: .; d_call: TRBD2
cdr3_aa: CASSSLWNTEAFF; cdr3_nt: TGTGCCAGCAGCTCTCTTTGGAACACTGAAGCTTTCTTT; j_call: TRBJ1-1; v_call: TRBV3-1/TRBV3-2; clone_size: .; d_call: .
cdr3_aa: CASSQGDYGYTF; cdr3_nt: TGCGCCAGCAGCCAAGGCGATTATGGCTACACCTTC; j_call: TRBJ1-2; v_call: TRBV4-3; clone_size: .; d_call: .
cdr3_aa: CASSPLAGVSYNEQFF; cdr3_nt: TGTGCCAGCAGCCCCTTAGCGGGAGTTTCCTACAATGAGCAGTTCTTC; j_call: TRBJ2-1; v_call: TRBV3-1/TRBV3-2; clone_size: once; d_call: TRBD2
cdr3_aa: CATSRDWGTSGRLRVEQFF; cdr3_nt: TGTGCCACCAGCAGAGATTGGGGGACTAGCGGGAGGTTAAGGGTTGAGCAGTTCTTC; j_call: TRBJ2-1; v_call: TRBV15; clone_size: .; d_call: TRBD2
cdr3_aa: CASSEGHREKLFF; cdr3_nt: TGTGCCAGCAGTGAGGGACACCGTGAAAAACTGTTTTTT; j_call: TRBJ1-4; v_call: TRBV6-6; clone_size: .; d_call: .
cdr3_aa: CASSYSWTGANEKLFF; cdr3_nt: TGTGCCAGCAGTTACTCGTGGACAGGGGCAAATGAAAAACTGTTTTTT; j_call: TRBJ1-4; v_call: TRBV6-5; clone_size: .; d_call: TRBD1
cdr3_aa: CASSLVGGAGGEAFF; cdr3_nt: TGCGCCAGCAGCTTGGTTGGGGGGGCGGGTGGCGAAGCTTTCTTT; j_call: TRBJ1-1; v_call: TRBV5-1; clone_size: .; d_call: .
cdr3_aa: CASSLVRSGGYEQYF; cdr3_nt: TGTGCCAGCAGCTTAGTCCGGTCGGGAGGTTACGAGCAGTACTTC; j_call: TRBJ2-7; v_call: TRBV7-9; clone_size: .; d_call: TRBD2
cdr3_aa: CASSLRGAGGEGVAEAFF; cdr3_nt: TGTGCCAGCAGTTTAAGAGGTGCGGGGGGAGAAGGGGTGGCTGAAGCTTTCTTT; j_call: TRBJ1-1; v_call: TRBV27; clone_size: .; d_call: .
cdr3_aa: CASTDSPPQPQHF; cdr3_nt: TGTGCCAGTACCGACAGTCCCCCTCAGCCCCAGCATTTT; j_call: TRBJ1-5; v_call: TRBV19; clone_size: .; d_call: .
cdr3_aa: CAISEGGRDGYTF; cdr3_nt: TGTGCCATCAGTGAGGGGGGCAGGGACGGCTACACCTTC; j_call: TRBJ1-2; v_call: TRBV10-3; clone_size: .; d_call: .
cdr3_aa: CASSPSREVNYGYTF; cdr3_nt: TGTGCCAGCTCACCGTCACGGGAGGTGAACTATGGCTACACCTTC; j_call: TRBJ1-2; v_call: TRBV18; clone_size: .; d_call: .
cdr3_aa: CASRGPPGQGNTGELFF; cdr3_nt: TGTGCCAGTAGGGGGCCCCCGGGACAGGGAAACACCGGGGAGCTGTTTTTT; j_call: TRBJ2-2; v_call: TRBV19; clone_size: once; d_call: TRBD1
cdr3_aa: CASSRTGRNYGYTF; cdr3_nt: TGTGCCAGCTCACGGACAGGGCGAAACTATGGCTACACCTTC; j_call: TRBJ1-2; v_call: TRBV18; clone_size: .; d_call: TRBD1
cdr3_aa: CASSQAGQETQYF; cdr3_nt: TGTGCCAGCAGCCAAGCGGGGCAAGAGACCCAGTACTTC; j_call: TRBJ2-5; v_call: TRBV3-1/TRBV3-2; clone_size: .; d_call: .
cdr3_aa: CASSDFRTGSSGNTIYF; cdr3_nt: TGTGCCAGCAGTGATTTTAGGACGGGGAGCTCTGGAAACACCATATATTTT; j_call: TRBJ1-3; v_call: TRBV6-1; clone_size: .; d_call: .
cdr3_aa: CASGGTGSYEQYF; cdr3_nt: TGTGCCAGCGGCGGGACAGGGTCCTACGAGCAGTACTTC; j_call: TRBJ2-7; v_call: TRBV21-1; clone_size: .; d_call: .
cdr3_aa: CASSLHRVILFF; cdr3_nt: TGTGCCAGCAGTTTACACAGGGTTATACTGTTTTTT; j_call: TRBJ1-4; v_call: TRBV28; clone_size: .; d_call: .
cdr3_aa: CASSQVQGRYEQYF; cdr3_nt: TGCGCCAGCAGCCAAGTGCAGGGTAGGTACGAGCAGTACTTC; j_call: TRBJ2-7; v_call: TRBV4-1; clone_size: .; d_call: .
cdr3_aa: CASSQTAGEQYF; cdr3_nt: TGTGCCAGCAGCCAGACTGCGGGCGAGCAGTACTTC; j_call: TRBJ2-7; v_call: TRBV2; clone_size: .; d_call: .
cdr3_aa: CASSLGSSSGNTIYF; cdr3_nt: TGTGCCAGCAGCTTAGGCTCCAGCTCTGGAAACACCATATATTTT; j_call: TRBJ1-3; v_call: TRBV7-9; clone_size: .; d_call: .
cdr3_aa: CASSRGAGQPQHF; cdr3_nt: TGTGCCAGTTCACGGGGAGCCGGACAGCCCCAGCATTTT; j_call: TRBJ1-5; v_call: TRBV18; clone_size: .; d_call: .
cdr3_aa: CASSYSGTSGSYEQYF; cdr3_nt: TGTGCCAGCAGTTACTCGGGGACTAGCGGTTCCTACGAGCAGTACTTC; j_call: TRBJ2-7; v_call: TRBV6-5; clone_size: .; d_call: TRBD2
cdr3_aa: CASTNIGRGEQYF; cdr3_nt: TGTGCCAGCACCAATATCGGTCGCGGCGAGCAGTACTTC; j_call: TRBJ2-7; v_call: TRBV11-2; clone_size: once; d_call: .
cdr3_aa: CASSGTSYNEQFF; cdr3_nt: TGTGCCAGCTCCGGGACTAGCTACAATGAGCAGTTCTTC; j_call: TRBJ2-1; v_call: TRBV18; clone_size: .; d_call: TRBD2
cdr3_aa: CSVVPQDRVNEAFF; cdr3_nt: TGCAGCGTTGTTCCCCAAGACAGGGTCAATGAAGCTTTCTTT; j_call: TRBJ1-1; v_call: TRBV29-1; clone_size: .; d_call: TRBD1
cdr3_aa: CASSFFLRNTDTQYF; cdr3_nt: TGTGCCAGCAGCTTCTTCTTGAGGAACACAGATACGCAGTATTTT; j_call: TRBJ2-3; v_call: TRBV11-2; clone_size: once; d_call: .
cdr3_aa: CASSGAGGNTGELFF; cdr3_nt: TGTGCCAGCAGTGGCGCGGGAGGGAACACCGGGGAGCTGTTTTTT; j_call: TRBJ2-2; v_call: TRBV2; clone_size: .; d_call: TRBD2
cdr3_aa: CASSRQNTEAFF; cdr3_nt: TGTGCCAGCTCACGGCAAAACACTGAAGCTTTCTTT; j_call: TRBJ1-1; v_call: TRBV18; clone_size: .; d_call: .
cdr3_aa: CASSLYLGHEAFF; cdr3_nt: TGTGCCAGCAGCCTCTATTTGGGCCATGAAGCTTTCTTT; j_call: TRBJ1-1; v_call: TRBV12-3/TRBV12-4; clone_size: .; d_call: .
cdr3_aa: CSARDSNEQFF; cdr3_nt: TGCAGTGCTAGAGACAGCAATGAGCAGTTCTTC; j_call: TRBJ2-1; v_call: TRBV20-1; clone_size: .; d_call: .
cdr3_aa: CASSLGFSKETQYF; cdr3_nt: TGTGCCAGCAGCTTAGGGTTCAGTAAAGAGACCCAGTACTTC; j_call: TRBJ2-5; v_call: TRBV7-2; clone_size: .; d_call: .
cdr3_aa: CASRPGGRVQETQYF; cdr3_nt: TGTGCCAGCCGCCCCGGTGGGAGAGTCCAAGAGACCCAGTACTTC; j_call: TRBJ2-5; v_call: TRBV18; clone_size: .; d_call: .
cdr3_aa: CASSLAGQGLSDYGYTF; cdr3_nt: TGTGCCAGCAGTTTAGCAGGACAGGGGCTGTCGGACTATGGCTACACCTTC; j_call: TRBJ1-2; v_call: TRBV27; clone_size: .; d_call: TRBD1
cdr3_aa: CASSVTGQGYTF; cdr3_nt: TGTGCCAGCAGCGTGACAGGGCAGGGCTACACCTTC; j_call: TRBJ1-2; v_call: TRBV9; clone_size: .; d_call: TRBD1
cdr3_aa: CATSRPTPSGSQQYF; cdr3_nt: TGTGCCACCAGCAGGCCTACCCCCTCGGGGTCCCAGCAGTACTTC; j_call: TRBJ2-7; v_call: TRBV15; clone_size: once; d_call: .
cdr3_aa: CASSETGMNTEAFF; cdr3_nt: TGTGCCAGCAGTGAGACGGGAATGAACACTGAAGCTTTCTTT; j_call: TRBJ1-1; v_call: TRBV2; clone_size: .; d_call: .
cdr3_aa: CASSEVSAGVGEQYF; cdr3_nt: TGTGCCAGCAGTGAAGTATCGGCAGGGGTTGGCGAGCAGTACTTC; j_call: TRBJ2-7; v_call: TRBV2; clone_size: .; d_call: .
cdr3_aa: CASRGGAGALEQYF; cdr3_nt: TGTGCCAGTAGGGGTGGAGCGGGAGCCCTCGAGCAGTACTTC; j_call: TRBJ2-7; v_call: TRBV19; clone_size: .; d_call: TRBD2
cdr3_aa: CASSIARDRRYTGELFF; cdr3_nt: TGTGCCAGTAGTATAGCAAGGGACAGGCGTTACACCGGGGAGCTGTTTTTT; j_call: TRBJ2-2; v_call: TRBV19; clone_size: once; d_call: TRBD1
cdr3_aa: CASSLGQAFSGNTIYF; cdr3_nt: TGTGCCAGCAGCCTCGGACAGGCATTTTCTGGAAACACCATATATTTT; j_call: TRBJ1-3; v_call: TRBV3-1/TRBV3-2; clone_size: .; d_call: TRBD1
cdr3_aa: CASKSGPDTQYF; cdr3_nt: TGTGCCAGCAAGTCAGGGCCAGATACGCAGTATTTT; j_call: TRBJ2-3; v_call: TRBV2; clone_size: .; d_call: .
cdr3_aa: CASSQEPLGWGQDGYTF; cdr3_nt: TGTGCCAGCAGCCAAGAACCCCTGGGGTGGGGCCAGGATGGCTACACCTTC; j_call: TRBJ1-2; v_call: TRBV3-1/TRBV3-2; clone_size: .; d_call: .
cdr3_aa: CAWSPPPETNEKLFF; cdr3_nt: TGTGCCTGGAGTCCCCCCCCGGAGACGAATGAAAAACTGTTTTTT; j_call: TRBJ1-4; v_call: TRBV30; clone_size: .; d_call: .
cdr3_aa: CASRLGGFEQFF; cdr3_nt: TGTGCCAGCAGACTGGGAGGGTTCGAGCAGTTCTTC; j_call: TRBJ2-1; v_call: TRBV28; clone_size: once; d_call: TRBD2
cdr3_aa: CASSIIQGLAFSGELFF; cdr3_nt: TGTGCCAGTAGTATAATCCAGGGACTAGCGTTTTCCGGGGAGCTGTTTTTT; j_call: TRBJ2-2; v_call: TRBV19; clone_size: .; d_call: TRBD2
cdr3_aa: CASSDEGLAGTDTQYF; cdr3_nt: TGTGCCAGCAGTGACGAGGGACTAGCGGGCACAGATACGCAGTATTTT; j_call: TRBJ2-3; v_call: TRBV25-1; clone_size: .; d_call: TRBD2
cdr3_aa: CASSSGDSSGANVLTF; cdr3_nt: TGTGCCAGCAGCTCGGGGGATAGCTCTGGGGCCAACGTCCTGACTTTC; j_call: TRBJ2-6; v_call: TRBV11-2; clone_size: .; d_call: .
cdr3_aa: CASSSGTYNEKLFF; cdr3_nt: TGTGCCAGCTCATCCGGGACTTATAATGAAAAACTGTTTTTT; j_call: TRBJ1-4; v_call: TRBV18; clone_size: .; d_call: .
cdr3_aa: CASSVQGPYNEQFF; cdr3_nt: TGTGCCAGCAGTGTACAGGGGCCGTACAATGAGCAGTTCTTC; j_call: TRBJ2-1; v_call: TRBV2; clone_size: .; d_call: TRBD1
cdr3_aa: CASSQDPNGYEQYF; cdr3_nt: TGTGCCAGCAGCCAAGACCCGAATGGTTACGAGCAGTACTTC; j_call: TRBJ2-7; v_call: TRBV3-1/TRBV3-2; clone_size: .; d_call: .
cdr3_aa: CASSQESSGGAEGKAFF; cdr3_nt: TGTGCCAGCAGCCAAGAGAGTAGCGGGGGCGCCGAGGGTAAAGCTTTCTTT; j_call: TRBJ1-1; v_call: TRBV3-1/TRBV3-2; clone_size: .; d_call: .